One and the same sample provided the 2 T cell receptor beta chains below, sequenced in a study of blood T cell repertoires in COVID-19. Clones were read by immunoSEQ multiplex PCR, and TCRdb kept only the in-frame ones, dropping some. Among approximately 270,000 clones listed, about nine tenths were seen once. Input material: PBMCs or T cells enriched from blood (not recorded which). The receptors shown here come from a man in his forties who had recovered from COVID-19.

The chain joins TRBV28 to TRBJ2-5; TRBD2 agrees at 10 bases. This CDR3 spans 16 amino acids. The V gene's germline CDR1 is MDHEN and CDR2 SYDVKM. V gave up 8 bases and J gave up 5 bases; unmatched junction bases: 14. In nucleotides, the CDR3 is TGTGCCAGCGGTTACCCGGCTAGCGGGAGAGGCGAGACCCAGTACTTC. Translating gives CASGYPASGRGETQYF.

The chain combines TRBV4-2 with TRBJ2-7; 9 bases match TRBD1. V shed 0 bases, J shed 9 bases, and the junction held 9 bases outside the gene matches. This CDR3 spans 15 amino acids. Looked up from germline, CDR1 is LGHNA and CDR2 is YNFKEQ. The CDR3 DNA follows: TGTGCCAGCAGCCAAGATAGGGGACAGGGTAGCGGGCAGTACTTC. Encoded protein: CASSQDRGQGSGQYF.